This TCR beta chain was identified in a study of T-cell memory formation after mild COVID-19 (dated by TCRdb to about 2021). About the investigation overall: Most TCR sequence clusters were specific to one of the two donors. Two young, previously healthy adult volunteers, one female and one male, were included in the cohort. In two donors, T-cell clones that expanded and contracted after mild COVID-19 were followed by sequencing TCRalpha and TCRbeta repertoires longitudinally. Overall study outcomes, separate from this receptor: SARS-CoV-2 specificity was not confirmed for the second-wave clones peaking on day 37. Contracting CD4+ clones appeared mostly in the CM and EM memory subsets, whereas CD8+ clones were enriched in EMRA. The detection of some responding clones in pre-infection memory suggests that pre-existing cross-reactive memory T cells joined the SARS-CoV-2 response. From day 15 to 85, contracting clones showed balanced CD4/CD8 phenotypes, whereas a second wave of clones that expanded from day 15 to 37 leaned towards CD4+. Only two mild cases were covered in the study, and larger cohorts including severe cases with pre-infection samples were considered necessary.

In the case of this clonotype: The antigen it binds to is not known. Within one base of it there is no much larger clone, and no base qualities were kept.

TCRdb records Illumina NovaSeq 6000 as the sequencer. TCRalpha and TCRbeta cDNA libraries were constructed by 5'RACE with constant-segment primers, with sample barcodes and unique molecular identifiers being introduced. RNA was extracted from every sample with Trizol reagent. The libraries were amplified in two PCR steps, and the second step added a second sample barcode and Illumina TruSeq adapters. Sequencing of the libraries was done on an Illumina NovaSeq, producing 2 x 150 bp paired-end reads. Under the source paper's analysis protocol: The reads were demultiplexed and collapsed into UMI-guided consensus sequences using migec v1.2.7. With mixcr v2.1.11, UMI consensuses were aligned to TRA and TRB V and J templates and assembled into clonotypes. Clonotypes were classified as expanded or contracted when called significant by both edgeR and NoisET, with noise models trained on biological replicates. edgeR calls used a false discovery rate-adjusted p below 0.01 and a log2 fold-change threshold of 1. As an exploratory analysis of dynamics, max-normalized trajectories of the 1000 most abundant clonotypes were examined with PCA combined with hierarchical clustering. Separately sequenced CD4+ and CD8+ repertoires were used to assign a CD4 or CD8 phenotype to each responding clone. In-frame beta chains were kept once TCRdb had trimmed the public reads at Q25 with fastp and called clones with MiXCR. Records with the same CDR3 protein are collapsed into one entry carrying the most frequent genes and DNA. The V and J calls, along with clone size, are taken from TCRdb and not from the paper's own processing. The sample records a few hundred thousand distinct CDR3 sequences, roughly 21% of which are singletons. Around an eighth of the sample rests with the top ten.

Via the germline V gene, CDR1 is SQVTM and CDR2 ANQGSEA. CDR3 length: 13 amino acids, cysteine to phenylalanine. The retained sequence is limited to the CDR3, 39 bases, with the frame set at the first base. Compared with germline, V lacks 6 bases and J lacks 1 base; bases without a gene match: 2. PBMCs were isolated by Ficoll-Paque density gradient centrifugation. Here the chain combines TRBV29-1 and TRBJ1-1; 10 central bases correspond to TRBD1. The receptor was isolated from an adult woman who had mild COVID-19 (a few samples of this study predate the infection). The sample titles of this study are shuffled in the database, so cell type and time point are left out; the donor was told from shared clones. Sequencing used PBMCs or a T cell subset sorted from them (not recorded which). The base sequence is TGCAGCGTGGGGACAGGGGCGAACACTGAAGCTTTCTTT. It specifies CSVGTGANTEAFF.